This is a list of T cell receptor beta chains from one sample in a study of cytomegalovirus exposure and HLA in healthy donors. TCRdb's table, derived via immunoSEQ multiplex PCR, lists solely in-frame clones and lacks some. The table lists 110,000 to 150,000 clones, roughly four fifths of them singletons, with about 3.4% in the top ten. Material for sequencing was PBMCs. These TCRs come from a man aged 18 to 30 in good health and CMV-seropositive. CDR3s include the opening cysteine and the closing phenylalanine or tryptophan. A D gene is named only where the DNA matches it firmly. Clone size is given for some rows only: seen once, a few or many times, or a class if the clone is expanded.

clone_size: .
j_call: TRBJ2-5
v_call: TRBV15
d_call: TRBD1
cdr3_aa: CATSRDPGGQQETQYF
cdr3_nt: TGTGCCACCAGCAGAGATCCAGGGGGACAGCAAGAGACCCAGTACTTC

clone_size: .
j_call: TRBJ2-7
v_call: TRBV6-5
d_call: TRBD2
cdr3_aa: CASRGQLAASYEQYF
cdr3_nt: TGTGCCAGCAGAGGGCAACTAGCGGCGTCCTACGAGCAGTACTTC

clone_size: .
j_call: TRBJ1-1
v_call: TRBV28
d_call: TRBD1
cdr3_aa: CASSSPQGRGTEAFF
cdr3_nt: TGTGCCAGCAGTTCCCCACAGGGGAGAGGGACTGAAGCTTTCTTT

clone_size: .
j_call: TRBJ1-4
v_call: TRBV28
d_call: TRBD1
cdr3_aa: CASTPRTGINEKLFF
cdr3_nt: TGTGCCAGCACCCCGAGGACAGGAATCAATGAAAAACTGTTTTTT

clone_size: .
j_call: TRBJ2-5
v_call: TRBV4-1
d_call: TRBD2
cdr3_aa: CASSQAGLAGETQYF
cdr3_nt: TGCGCCAGCAGCCAGGCCGGACTAGCGGGGGAGACCCAGTACTTC

clone_size: .
j_call: TRBJ2-1
v_call: TRBV2
d_call: TRBD2
cdr3_aa: CASSEWKTSGGNEQFF
cdr3_nt: TGTGCCAGCAGTGAATGGAAAACTAGCGGAGGGAATGAGCAGTTCTTC

clone_size: .
j_call: TRBJ2-5
v_call: TRBV11-2
d_call: .
cdr3_aa: CASSLGGRGWSETQYF
cdr3_nt: TGTGCCAGCAGCTTAGGGGGCAGGGGATGGTCAGAGACCCAGTACTTC

clone_size: .
j_call: TRBJ2-5
v_call: TRBV28
d_call: TRBD1
cdr3_aa: CASSGGGQGKETQYF
cdr3_nt: TGTGCCAGCAGTGGGGGGGGACAGGGAAAAGAGACCCAGTACTTC

clone_size: .
j_call: TRBJ1-1
v_call: TRBV7-9
d_call: TRBD1
cdr3_aa: CASSPRTGGTEAFF
cdr3_nt: TGTGCCAGCAGCCCCCGGACAGGGGGCACTGAAGCTTTCTTT

clone_size: .
j_call: TRBJ1-4
v_call: TRBV9
d_call: TRBD1
cdr3_aa: CASSPRSGGGEKLFF
cdr3_nt: TGTGCCAGCAGCCCCCGATCAGGGGGCGGTGAAAAACTGTTTTTT

clone_size: .
j_call: TRBJ1-1
v_call: TRBV10-1
d_call: .
cdr3_aa: CASSETVNTEAFF
cdr3_nt: TGCGCCAGCAGTGAGACTGTGAACACTGAAGCTTTCTTT

clone_size: .
j_call: TRBJ2-3
v_call: TRBV5-1
d_call: .
cdr3_aa: CASSLGGTDTQYF
cdr3_nt: TGCGCCAGCAGCTTGGGAGGGACAGATACGCAGTATTTT

clone_size: .
j_call: TRBJ2-7
v_call: TRBV12-5
d_call: TRBD2
cdr3_aa: CASGFLAGRSYEQYF
cdr3_nt: TGTGCTAGTGGTTTCCTAGCGGGCCGCTCCTACGAGCAGTACTTC

clone_size: .
j_call: TRBJ1-5
v_call: TRBV28
d_call: .
cdr3_aa: CASSLGQASNQPQHF
cdr3_nt: TGTGCCAGCAGTTTAGGTCAGGCTAGCAATCAGCCCCAGCATTTT

clone_size: once
j_call: TRBJ2-3
v_call: TRBV27
d_call: TRBD1
cdr3_aa: CASSPGTGGGNTQYF
cdr3_nt: TGTGCCAGCAGCCCGGGGACAGGGGGCGGAAATACGCAGTATTTT

clone_size: .
j_call: TRBJ1-2
v_call: TRBV19
d_call: .
cdr3_aa: CATSGGGANYGYTF
cdr3_nt: TGTGCCACGTCGGGTGGCGGAGCTAACTATGGCTACACCTTC

clone_size: .
j_call: TRBJ2-1
v_call: TRBV7-9
d_call: TRBD2
cdr3_aa: CASSLATSGRTSHNEQFF
cdr3_nt: TGTGCCAGCAGCTTAGCGACTAGCGGGAGGACTTCCCACAATGAGCAGTTCTTC

clone_size: .
j_call: TRBJ2-7
v_call: TRBV19
d_call: .
cdr3_aa: CASGSGYEQYF
cdr3_nt: TGTGCCAGTGGGAGTGGGTACGAGCAGTACTTC

clone_size: .
j_call: TRBJ1-1
v_call: TRBV6-6
d_call: .
cdr3_aa: CASSYGGVNTEAFF
cdr3_nt: TGTGCCAGCAGTTACGGCGGAGTGAACACTGAAGCTTTCTTT

clone_size: .
j_call: TRBJ2-2
v_call: TRBV7-2
d_call: .
cdr3_aa: CASSLTRDFLANTGELFF
cdr3_nt: TGTGCCAGCAGCTTGACCAGGGACTTCCTCGCGAACACCGGGGAGCTGTTTTTT

clone_size: .
j_call: TRBJ1-2
v_call: TRBV18
d_call: .
cdr3_aa: CASSSKEGYTF
cdr3_nt: TGTGCCAGCTCATCCAAGGAGGGCTACACCTTC

clone_size: .
j_call: TRBJ1-1
v_call: TRBV19
d_call: .
cdr3_aa: CASSIRLEGKAFF
cdr3_nt: TGTGCCAGTAGTATACGGCTGGAGGGTAAAGCTTTCTTT

clone_size: .
j_call: TRBJ1-3
v_call: TRBV5-6
d_call: TRBD1
cdr3_aa: CASSSLGGRLSSGNTIYF
cdr3_nt: TGTGCCAGCAGCTCCCTAGGGGGCAGATTAAGCTCTGGAAACACCATATATTTT

clone_size: .
j_call: TRBJ1-3
v_call: TRBV6-5
d_call: .
cdr3_aa: CASSNQGSGNTIYF
cdr3_nt: TGTGCCAGCAGCAATCAGGGATCTGGAAACACCATATATTTT

clone_size: few
j_call: TRBJ2-1
v_call: TRBV19
d_call: TRBD1
cdr3_aa: CASSMDREIYNEQFF
cdr3_nt: TGTGCCAGTAGTATGGACAGGGAAATCTACAATGAGCAGTTCTTC

clone_size: few
j_call: TRBJ2-3
v_call: TRBV7-2
d_call: TRBD2
cdr3_aa: CASSRTSGFTDTQYF
cdr3_nt: TGTGCCAGCAGTCGGACTAGCGGATTCACAGATACGCAGTATTTT

clone_size: .
j_call: TRBJ1-1
v_call: TRBV19
d_call: TRBD1
cdr3_aa: CASTWQAGGAREAFF
cdr3_nt: TGTGCCAGTACCTGGCAGGCAGGGGGCGCGCGGGAAGCTTTCTTT

clone_size: .
j_call: TRBJ2-4
v_call: TRBV29-1
d_call: TRBD1
cdr3_aa: CSVSTSGGLGKNIQYF
cdr3_nt: TGCAGCGTCTCTACGTCAGGGGGTTTGGGCAAAAACATTCAGTACTTC

clone_size: few
j_call: TRBJ1-1
v_call: TRBV27
d_call: TRBD1
cdr3_aa: CASRYRGPTEAFF
cdr3_nt: TGTGCCAGCAGGTACAGGGGTCCCACTGAAGCTTTCTTT

clone_size: .
j_call: TRBJ1-1
v_call: TRBV29-1
d_call: .
cdr3_aa: CSVEGQPNTEAFF
cdr3_nt: TGCAGCGTTGAAGGACAGCCTAACACTGAAGCTTTCTTT

clone_size: .
j_call: TRBJ1-3
v_call: TRBV18
d_call: TRBD1
cdr3_aa: CASSPRKGQGFGNTIYF
cdr3_nt: TGTGCCAGCTCACCAAGAAAGGGACAGGGGTTTGGAAACACCATATATTTT

clone_size: once
j_call: TRBJ2-3
v_call: TRBV6-1
d_call: TRBD2
cdr3_aa: CASISPAGERDTQYF
cdr3_nt: TGTGCCAGCATTTCTCCAGCGGGAGAACGAGATACGCAGTATTTT

clone_size: .
j_call: TRBJ2-7
v_call: TRBV29-1
d_call: .
cdr3_aa: CSAAGSGSTYEQYF
cdr3_nt: TGCAGCGCCGCGGGTAGTGGGAGTACCTACGAGCAGTACTTC

clone_size: .
j_call: TRBJ1-5
v_call: TRBV7-8
d_call: .
cdr3_aa: CASSAPRGHYSNQPQHF
cdr3_nt: TGTGCCAGCAGCGCCCCAAGGGGTCATTATAGCAATCAGCCCCAGCATTTT

clone_size: .
j_call: TRBJ2-6
v_call: TRBV27
d_call: TRBD1
cdr3_aa: CASSLRSLDRSGSGANVLTF
cdr3_nt: TGTGCCAGCAGTTTAAGATCCCTGGACAGGAGCGGCTCTGGGGCCAACGTCCTGACTTTC

clone_size: .
j_call: TRBJ2-5
v_call: TRBV18
d_call: TRBD1
cdr3_aa: CASFPGQEETQYF
cdr3_nt: TGTGCCAGCTTCCCGGGACAGGAAGAGACCCAGTACTTC

clone_size: .
j_call: TRBJ2-5
v_call: TRBV2
d_call: .
cdr3_aa: CASSDGISPGLETQYF
cdr3_nt: TGTGCCAGCAGTGACGGAATATCTCCTGGACTTGAGACCCAGTACTTC

clone_size: .
j_call: TRBJ2-7
v_call: TRBV7-9
d_call: TRBD2
cdr3_aa: CASSSGTSGYEQYF
cdr3_nt: TGTGCCAGCAGCTCCGGGACTAGCGGTTACGAGCAGTACTTC

clone_size: few
j_call: TRBJ1-4
v_call: TRBV2
d_call: .
cdr3_aa: CASSTTGFENEKLFF
cdr3_nt: TGTGCCAGCTCAACGACAGGTTTTGAGAATGAAAAACTGTTTTTT

clone_size: .
j_call: TRBJ2-3
v_call: TRBV5-1
d_call: .
cdr3_aa: CASSLAGRSAQYF
cdr3_nt: TGCGCCAGCAGCTTGGCCGGGAGATCTGCGCAGTATTTT

clone_size: few
j_call: TRBJ2-7
v_call: TRBV5-6
d_call: TRBD1
cdr3_aa: CASSLGAGGQEQYF
cdr3_nt: TGTGCCAGCAGCTTGGGGGCAGGGGGCCAGGAGCAGTACTTC